Following are 32 T cell receptor beta chains from one sample sequenced in a study of blood T cell repertoires in COVID-19. Data came from immunoSEQ multiplex PCR; TCRdb stores just in-frame clones and leaves some out. Of more than 300,000 clones in the sample, around 86% are singletons; the top ten hold over 6%. Sequenced sample: peripheral blood. The source is a woman in her forties or fifties with COVID-19, enrolled during active disease.

A few counts support this clone. This chain uses TRBV6-5 with TRBJ1-4; D gene unclear. The CDR3 totals 16 residues. From germline, CDR1 is MNHEY and CDR2 SVGAGI. V lost 0 bases to trimming and J lost 7 bases, with 15 bases between them. The CDR3 here is CASSYSYGSSGEKLFF. In DNA, the CDR3 is TGTGCCAGCAGTTACTCGTACGGTTCCTCCGGTGAAAAACTGTTTTTT.

The J gene is TRBJ2-7, the V gene TRBV10-3; 8 bases line up with TRBD1. J gave up 2 bases and V 6 bases, and 6 bases lay outside the gene matches. The CDR3 loop spans 14 amino acids. Germline loops: CDR1 ENHRY, CDR2 SYGVKD. CDR3 coding DNA: TGTGCCATCAGGAAGGGACAGGCCGCCTACGAGCAGTACTTC. Translated, it gives CAIRKGQAAYEQYF.

V is TRBV6-5 and J is TRBJ1-1, with D perhaps matching TRBD1 (5 bases). The V and J ends lost 5 bases and 1 base respectively, with 8 bases between them. CDR3 length: 13 amino acids. Germline V lookup: CDR1 MNHEY, CDR2 SVGAGI. The CDR3 protein is CASSLRENTEAFF. CDR3 coding DNA: TGTGCCAGCAGTCTCAGGGAGAACACTGAAGCTTTCTTT.

This clone turned up a few times. This chain connects TRBV19 to TRBJ1-4; D perhaps matches TRBD1 (6 bases). CDR3 size: 15 residues. CDR1 LNHDA and CDR2 SQIVND come from the germline V gene (reference sequence). Trimming pared 5 bases from V and 0 bases from J, leaving 10 bases between. CDR3 amino acids: CASSVGTSTNEKLFF. As DNA, the CDR3 is TGTGCCAGTAGTGTCGGGACATCAACTAATGAAAAACTGTTTTTT.

CDR3 nucleotides: TGTGCCAGCAGCTTACGATCGACAAATTCACCCCTCCACTTT. Amino acids: CASSLRSTNSPLHF. The chain combines TRBV7-2 with TRBJ1-6; no reliable D call. Germline assignment: CDR1 SGHTA and CDR2 FQGNSA. The V end was cut by 2 bases, the J end by 7 bases, with 9 bases between. The CDR3 runs to 14 residues.

V usage is TRBV7-6 and J usage is TRBJ1-4; tentative D call: TRBD1 (5 bases). CDR3 length equals 15 residues. Germline lookup yields CDR1 SGHVS and CDR2 FNYEAQ. V was shortened by 4 bases and J by 0 bases, with 9 bases between the two germline ends. CDR3 amino acids: CASSSRQTTNEKLFF. CDR3 DNA: TGTGCCAGCAGCTCCCGACAGACAACTAATGAAAAACTGTTTTTT. Filled out from reference TRBV7-6 and TRBJ1-4, the complete variable domain reads GAGVSQSPRYKVTKRGQDVALRCDPISGHVSLYWYRQALGQGPEFLTYFNYEAQQDKSGLPNDRFSAERPEGSISTLTIQRTEQRDSAMYRCASSSRQTTNEKLFFGSGTQLSVL.

This clone was observed once. V and J are TRBV27 and TRBJ2-1; maybe TRBD1 (7 bases). Trimming stripped 6 bases from V and 6 bases from J, with 21 bases between. The CDR3 loop spans 16 amino acids. CDR1 MNHEY and CDR2 SMNVEV come from the germline V gene (reference sequence). The CDR3, as DNA: TGTGCCAGCAGCCAGGGGGGACCGCCGAGGCGCAATGAGCAGTTCTTC. Amino acids: CASSQGGPPRRNEQFF.

This chain connects TRBV9 to TRBJ1-2; D uncertain. Germline V CDR1 and CDR2: SGDLS, YYNGEE. Trimming stripped 0 bases from V and 5 bases from J, with 11 bases between. The CDR3 is 14 amino acids. The CDR3 loop reads CASSVGNRKYGYTF. The CDR3, as DNA: TGTGCCAGCAGCGTAGGAAACAGAAAGTATGGCTACACCTTC.

This sequence joins TRBV4-1 and TRBJ2-1; tentatively, D is TRBD1 (5 bases). The V gene lost 1 base and the J gene lost 9 bases, with 22 bases spanning the gap. Germline V lookup: CDR1 MGHRA, CDR2 YSYEKL. The CDR3 extends over 17 amino acids. The CDR3 loop reads CASSQVGGDRRDGEQFF. CDR3 DNA: TGCGCCAGCAGCCAAGTTGGTGGTGACAGAAGAGACGGTGAGCAGTTCTTC.

The rearrangement uses TRBV3-1 (or the pseudogene TRBV3-2) and TRBJ2-2, with D hard to call. This CDR3 region has 13 residues. Germline V gene lookup returns CDR1 LGHDT and CDR2 YNNKEL (reference sequence). The V end was cut by 4 bases, the J end by 10 bases, with 13 bases between. The CDR3 nucleotides read TGTGCCAGCAGCCTTGACTTACACGAGGAGCTGTTTTTT. Amino acids: CASSLDLHEELFF.

V gene TRBV14 combines with J gene TRBJ1-2, with 7 bases lining up with TRBD1. The trim removed 8 bases at V and 2 bases at J, leaving 5 bases unmatched. Germline-derived CDR1 and CDR2 are SGHDN and FVKESK. The CDR3 length is 13 residues. This chain's CDR3 is CASPDRENYGYTF. The CDR3 DNA follows: TGTGCCAGCCCCGACAGGGAAAACTATGGCTACACCTTC.

Notes on this clone: At one end, the junction sequence differs from germline, possibly due to a read error. The chain links TRBV11-2 to TRBJ2-3, with a weak D call TRBD2 (6 bases). Germline V gene lookup returns CDR1 SGHAT and CDR2 FQNNGV. The CDR3 extends over 15 amino acids. CDR3 in amino acids: CASSLEPLAFDTQYF. CDR3 DNA: TGTGCCAGCAGCCTAGAACCCCTAGCGTTTGATACGCAGTATTTT.

This clone has just one count. V gene TRBV30 combines with J gene TRBJ2-6; D unresolved. Germline V gives CDR1 GTSNPN, CDR2 SVGIG (reference sequence). Trimming left V 2 bases short and J 1 base short, with 3 bases between. The CDR3 has 13 amino acids. CDR3 protein: CAWSRSGANVLTF. CDR3 DNA: TGTGCCTGGAGTCGTTCTGGGGCCAACGTCCTGACTTTC. Based on the CDR3 plus reference TRBV30 and TRBJ2-6, the full variable domain is SQTIHQWPATLVQPVGSPLSLECTVEGTSNPNLYWYRQAAGRGLQLLFYSVGIGQISSEVPQNLSASRPQDRQFILSSKKLLLSDSGFYLCAWSRSGANVLTFGAGSRLTVL.

J is TRBJ2-4 and V is TRBV3-1 (or the pseudogene TRBV3-2), with TRBD2 matching 11 bases. The germline V gene has CDR1 LGHDT and CDR2 YNNKEL (reference sequence). The CDR3 runs to 21 residues. V shed 0 bases and J 0 bases; nucleotides not matched to a gene: 13. The CDR3 sequence: CASSQDFPGLAVLGAKNIQYF. For the CDR3, the DNA is TGTGCCAGCAGCCAAGACTTCCCGGGACTAGCGGTATTGGGAGCCAAAAACATTCAGTACTTC.

This clone was seen only once. The CDR3 DNA reads TGCGCCAGCAGCCAAGTAAAAGGGACAATCTCCCCTAATGGCTACACCTTC. It specifies CASSQVKGTISPNGYTF. The chain carries TRBV4-1 and TRBJ1-2; maybe TRBD1 (6 bases). V dropped 1 base and J dropped 6 bases, with 21 bases sitting between them. Germline V lookup: CDR1 MGHRA, CDR2 YSYEKL. The length of the CDR3 is 17 residues.

The rearrangement uses TRBV6-2 or TRBV6-3 and TRBJ1-5; 8 positions agree with TRBD1. CDR1 and CDR2 (germline): MNHEY, SVGEGT. CDR3 length: 17 amino acids. The V gene end was trimmed by 2 bases and the J gene end by 2 bases; junction bases not matched to a gene: 8. The DNA for the CDR3 is TGTGCCAGCAGTTACGTAATGGCGACAGGGGGCAATCAGCCCCAGCATTTT. It is translated as CASSYVMATGGNQPQHF.

V is TRBV7-9 and J is TRBJ2-3; TRBD2 agrees at 10 bases. This CDR3 is built from 16 residues. Per germline, CDR1 SEHNR and CDR2 FQNEAQ (reference sequence). The junction had 7 bases not matched to a gene; V was cut back by 5 bases and J by 2 bases. The CDR3 sequence is CASSEGLAAHTDTQYF. Written as DNA, the CDR3 is TGTGCCAGCAGCGAAGGACTAGCGGCCCACACAGATACGCAGTATTTT. Full variable domain (remainder filled in from reference TRBV7-9 and TRBJ2-3): DTGVSQNPRHKITKRGQNVTFRCDPISEHNRLYWYRQTLGQGPEFLTYFQNEAQLEKSRLLSDRFSAERPKGSFSTLEIQRTEQGDSAMYLCASSEGLAAHTDTQYFGPGTRLTVL.

This sequence joins TRBV11-2 and TRBJ2-7; D gene ambiguous. The CDR3 consists of 10 residues. CDR1 SGHAT and CDR2 FQNNGV come from the germline V gene. V lost 8 bases and J lost 2, with 4 bases in between. DNA for the CDR3: TGTGCCAGCGGGCCCTACGAGCAGTACTTC. Amino acids: CASGPYEQYF.

This clone was observed a handful of times. This chain uses TRBV2 with TRBJ1-5; D may be TRBD1 (5 bases). The V gene's germline CDR1 is SNHLY and CDR2 FYNNEI. The germline V and J ends were trimmed by 5 bases and 0 bases, with 11 bases remaining between them. The CDR3 runs to 15 residues. DNA for the CDR3: TGTGCCAGCAGTCAGGACATCTATAGCAATCAGCCCCAGCATTTT. Translated: CASSQDIYSNQPQHF.

The chain combines TRBV25-1 with TRBJ1-2; 9 bases map to TRBD1. Germline CDR1 reads MGHDK; CDR2 reads SYGVNS. The CDR3 extends over 15 amino acids. Germline trimming cut 6 bases from V and 4 bases from J; bases unmatched to any gene: 9. CDR3 amino acids: CASSDTGGAGYGYTF. For the CDR3, the DNA is TGTGCCAGCAGCGACACAGGGGGCGCTGGCTATGGCTACACCTTC.

J is TRBJ1-2 and V is TRBV5-8; perhaps TRBD1 as D (5 bases). The CDR3 spans 14 residues. Germline V gene sequence: CDR1 SGHTS, CDR2 YDEGEE. Trimming left V 2 bases short and J 8 bases short, with 16 bases between. CDR3 sequence: CASSFTGRNGGYTF. The CDR3 DNA reads as TGTGCCAGCAGCTTCACAGGCCGAAACGGGGGCTACACCTTC.

The rearrangement uses TRBV5-6 and TRBJ1-2; TRBD1 might be the D (6 bases). Germline V lookup: CDR1 SGHDT, CDR2 YYEEEE. V lost 0 bases, J lost 5 bases, and 8 bases lay in between. The CDR3 extends over 13 amino acids. Written as DNA, the CDR3 is TGTGCCAGCAGCTTGGACCAGGGGTATGGCTACACCTTC. This sequence encodes CASSLDQGYGYTF. Together with reference TRBV5-6 and TRBJ1-2, the CDR3 gives the full variable domain: DAGVTQSPTHLIKTRGQQVTLRCSPKSGHDTVSWYQQALGQGPQFIFQYYEEEERQRGNFPDRFSGHQFPNYSSELNVNALLLGDSALYLCASSLDQGYGYTFGSGTRLTVV.

The CDR3 loop reads CASRKGVGSTDTQYF. The CDR3 nucleotides read TGTGCCAGCAGGAAGGGGGTAGGATCCACAGATACGCAGTATTTT. This rearrangement joins TRBV27 to TRBJ2-3, with TRBD1 as a possible D gene (6 bases). This CDR3 spans 15 amino acids. CDR1 MNHEY and CDR2 SMNVEV come from the germline V gene (reference sequence). Trimming removed 6 bases from V and 2 bases from J, with 15 bases in between.

V gene TRBV14 combines with J gene TRBJ1-2, with D maybe TRBD1 (5 bases). Trimming removed 4 bases at V and 4 bases at J, with 13 bases between. This CDR3 region has 14 residues. Germline V gives CDR1 SGHDN, CDR2 FVKESK. The CDR3 is CASSLQGSIYGYTF. Written as DNA, the CDR3 is TGTGCCAGCAGCCTTCAGGGAAGTATCTATGGCTACACCTTC.

The CDR3 DNA is TGTGCCAGCAGTTACTCGGGGGCAGCAACTAATGAAAAACTGTTTTTT. This codes for CASSYSGAATNEKLFF. V usage is TRBV6-6 and J usage is TRBJ1-4, with a weak D call TRBD1 (6 bases). Trimming took 0 bases from V and 0 from J, leaving 8 bases between them. The germline CDR1 and CDR2 sequences are MNHNY and SVGAGI (reference sequence). This CDR3 is built from 16 residues.

V gene TRBV18 combines with J gene TRBJ1-5, with a weak D call TRBD1 (6 bases). The CDR3 extends over 17 amino acids. V was pared by 3 bases and J by 6 bases, with 21 bases between. In germline, CDR1 is KGHSH, CDR2 LQKENI. The CDR3 reads CASSPRQGQGLGQPQHF. CDR3 DNA sequence: TGTGCCAGCTCACCGCGGCAAGGGCAGGGGTTGGGTCAGCCCCAGCATTTT.

This clone has just a few counts. V and J are TRBV6-2 or TRBV6-3 and TRBJ2-2; 11 bases agree with TRBD2. The CDR3 covers 13 residues. Per the germline V gene, CDR1 is MNHEY and CDR2 is SVGEGT. V shed 9 bases and J 3 bases; nucleotides not matched to a gene: 0. CDR3 in amino acids: CASSGRDTGELFF. The CDR3 DNA reads as TGTGCCAGTAGCGGGAGGGACACCGGGGAGCTGTTTTTT.

This chain connects TRBV12-3 or TRBV12-4 to TRBJ2-7, with D possibly being TRBD2 (6 bases). V was shortened by 5 bases and J by 5 bases, with 10 bases between the two germline ends. The CDR3 runs to 12 residues. CDR3 protein: CASSPGGDEQYF. The CDR3, as DNA: TGTGCCAGCAGTCCAGGAGGGGACGAGCAGTACTTC.

The V call is TRBV3-1 (or the pseudogene TRBV3-2), the J call TRBJ1-5; 9 nucleotides agree with TRBD1. From germline, CDR1 is LGHDT and CDR2 YNNKEL (reference sequence). The CDR3 has 14 residues. Unmatched junction bases numbered 3, after V lost 1 base and J lost 8 bases. The CDR3 DNA follows: TGTGCCAGCAGCCAAGGAACAGGGGGCAAGCCCCAGCATTTT. Protein sequence: CASSQGTGGKPQHF.

The chain links TRBV5-6 to TRBJ2-7; 9 bases are a match to TRBD1. Germline V gives CDR1 SGHDT, CDR2 YYEEEE. The trim removed 5 bases at V and 2 bases at J, leaving 20 bases unmatched. The CDR3 runs 19 residues. DNA of the CDR3: TGTGCCAGCAGAACCCTGTACGGGACAGGGAAAGATCGTCCCTACGAGCAGTACTTC. It is translated as CASRTLYGTGKDRPYEQYF. The variable domain in full, with the rest retrieved from reference TRBV5-6 and TRBJ2-7, is DAGVTQSPTHLIKTRGQQVTLRCSPKSGHDTVSWYQQALGQGPQFIFQYYEEEERQRGNFPDRFSGHQFPNYSSELNVNALLLGDSALYLCASRTLYGTGKDRPYEQYFGPGTRLTVT.

The gene calls are TRBV19 and TRBJ2-7; 14 nucleotides align to TRBD2. Germline V gene data show CDR1 as LNHDA and CDR2 as SQIVND (reference sequence). Trimming cost V 8 bases and J 4 bases; bases outside gene matches: 7. There are 15 residues in the CDR3. The CDR3: CASGGTSGSWYEQYF. The CDR3 DNA reads as TGTGCCAGTGGTGGGACTAGCGGGAGTTGGTACGAGCAGTACTTC.

The chain joins TRBV14 to TRBJ2-7; 9 nucleotides agree with TRBD1. V was pared by 2 bases and J by 7 bases, with 9 bases of the junction left unmatched. CDR1 and CDR2 (germline): SGHDN, FVKESK. CDR3 length equals 15 residues. This chain's CDR3 is CASSQNRGPGREQYF. CDR3 sequence (DNA): TGTGCCAGCAGCCAAAACAGGGGGCCGGGACGGGAGCAGTACTTC.